The 17 T cell receptor beta chains in this list originate from one sample, sequenced in a study of blood T cell repertoires in COVID-19. Clones were sequenced by immunoSEQ multiplex PCR, and TCRdb holds only the in-frame ones, with some missing. This table holds around 290,000 clones, 70% to 90% found once. Sequenced material: peripheral blood. The receptors originated from a woman aged 50 to 60 who had recovered from COVID-19.

The gene calls are TRBV9 and TRBJ1-2; no firm D call. The length of the CDR3 is 11 residues. In germline, CDR1 is SGDLS, CDR2 YYNGEE. V gave up 0 bases and J gave up 10 bases, with 7 bases separating them. The chain's CDR3 is CASSVDFSYTF. The DNA of the CDR3 is TGTGCCAGCAGCGTAGATTTCTCCTACACCTTC.

This chain's CDR3 is CSARSGALHF. CDR3 DNA sequence: TGCAGTGCTAGATCGGGGGCCCTCCACTTT. The V and J genes are TRBV20-1 and TRBJ1-6; maybe TRBD1 (5 bases). The V end was cut by 2 bases, the J end by 14 bases, with 7 bases between. Germline CDR1 reads DFQATT; CDR2 reads SNEGSKA (reference sequence). This CDR3 region has 10 residues.

The V call is TRBV6-2 or TRBV6-3, the J call TRBJ1-5; 7 nucleotides match TRBD1. The CDR3 loop spans 14 amino acids. V shed 2 bases, J shed 5 bases, and the junction held 3 bases outside the gene matches. Germline V CDR1 and CDR2: MNHEY, SVGEGT. The DNA for the CDR3 is TGTGCCAGCAGTTACATAGGGGGCGATCAGCCCCAGCATTTT. It specifies CASSYIGGDQPQHF.

V gene TRBV30 combines with J gene TRBJ1-2, with a weak D call TRBD1 (5 bases). Germline loops: CDR1 GTSNPN, CDR2 SVGIG (reference sequence). The V end was cut by 2 bases, the J end by 4 bases, with 20 bases between. CDR3 size: 16 residues. DNA for the CDR3: TGTGCCTGGAGTAGGGGAAGCTTCCTTGCTTCCTATGGCTACACCTTC. The encoded protein is CAWSRGSFLASYGYTF. The full variable domain, completed using reference TRBV30 and TRBJ1-2, is SQTIHQWPATLVQPVGSPLSLECTVEGTSNPNLYWYRQAAGRGLQLLFYSVGIGQISSEVPQNLSASRPQDRQFILSSKKLLLSDSGFYLCAWSRGSFLASYGYTFGSGTRLTVV.

The chain links TRBV5-4 to TRBJ2-3, with D uncertain. This CDR3 is 12 amino acids long. Germline V gene lookup returns CDR1 SGHNT and CDR2 YYREEE (reference sequence). V was trimmed by 4 bases and J by 6 bases, leaving 9 bases between them. The CDR3 sequence is CASSVLSDTQYF. The CDR3 DNA reads TGTGCCAGCAGCGTACTATCGGATACGCAGTATTTT.

The rearrangement joins TRBV5-1 to TRBJ2-1; D unresolved. Germline V gene lookup returns CDR1 SGHRS and CDR2 YFSETQ. V shed 0 bases and J shed 8 bases, with 12 bases lying between them. CDR3 length equals 14 residues. This CDR3 is CASSLASVRDEQFF. CDR3 coding DNA: TGCGCCAGCAGCTTGGCTAGTGTGAGAGATGAGCAGTTCTTC. The complete variable domain, with remaining parts taken from reference TRBV5-1 and TRBJ2-1, reads KAGVTQTPRYLIKTRGQQVTLSCSPISGHRSVSWYQQTPGQGLQFLFEYFSETQRNKGNFPGRFSGRQFSNSRSEMNVSTLELGDSALYLCASSLASVRDEQFFGPGTRLTVL.

This rearrangement joins TRBV19 to TRBJ2-1; D is unclear. The germline V gene encodes CDR1 LNHDA and CDR2 SQIVND (reference sequence). CDR3 length: 16 amino acids. With 3 bases removed from V and 0 bases from J, the gap between germline ends came to 12 bases. The CDR3 loop is CASSILEQSSYNEQFF. DNA for the CDR3: TGTGCCAGTAGTATTCTGGAACAGAGCTCCTACAATGAGCAGTTCTTC.

On this clone: One junction end does not reproduce the germline sequence, and a read error may be involved. V gene TRBV10-3 combines with J gene TRBJ1-5; no reliable D call. This CDR3 is 15 amino acids long. Germline CDR1 reads ENHRY; CDR2 reads SYGVKD. The CDR3 spells CVISESPTGNQPQHF. DNA of the CDR3: TGTGTCATCAGTGAGTCGCCCACGGGCAATCAGCCCCAGCATTTT.

The gene calls are TRBV19 and TRBJ2-4; unclear D gene. Between the trimmed V and J ends, which lost 3 bases and 1 base, there was a span of 7 bases. Germline values: CDR1 LNHDA, CDR2 SQIVND (reference sequence). This CDR3 is 14 amino acids long. The CDR3 DNA follows: TGTGCCAGTAGTATTGTAGAGGCCAAAAACATTCAGTACTTC. Protein product: CASSIVEAKNIQYF. Full variable domain (missing parts from reference TRBV19 and TRBJ2-4): DGGITQSPKYLFRKEGQNVTLSCEQNLNHDAMYWYRQDPGQGLRLIYYSQIVNDFQKGDIAEGYSVSREKKESFPLTVTSAQKNPTAFYLCASSIVEAKNIQYFGAGTRLSVL.

CDR3 sequence: CASKLRQGRSYEQYF. The CDR3 DNA reads as TGCGCCAGCAAACTACGACAGGGGAGGTCCTACGAGCAGTACTTC. V usage is TRBV10-1 and J usage is TRBJ2-7; TRBD1 agrees at 8 bases. Germline V gene sequence: CDR1 WNHNN, CDR2 SYGVQD (reference sequence). This CDR3 region has 15 residues. With 7 bases clipped from V and 1 base from J, the junction kept 9 bases outside the gene matches.

V and J are TRBV7-8 and TRBJ2-3; a possible D gene is TRBD2 (6 bases). Trimming removed 8 bases from V and 4 bases from J, with 19 bases in between. Germline assignment: CDR1 SGHVS and CDR2 FQNEAQ. The CDR3 loop spans 15 amino acids. This CDR3 is CASSTGVQSPDTQYF. In DNA form, the CDR3 reads TGTGCCAGCTCAACGGGAGTTCAAAGCCCAGATACGCAGTATTTT.

The J gene is TRBJ2-5, the V gene TRBV5-4; D call uncertain. Deletions cut 1 base from V and 3 bases from J, with 7 bases between. This CDR3 is built from 13 residues. Germline V gene data show CDR1 as SGHNT and CDR2 as YYREEE (reference sequence). CDR3 region: CASSLWAEETQYF. In DNA, the CDR3 is TGTGCCAGCAGCTTGTGGGCAGAAGAGACCCAGTACTTC.

This clone was recorded only once. The chain joins TRBV7-3 to TRBJ2-5, with D tentatively TRBD2 (6 bases). CDR1 and CDR2 from the germline V gene are SGHTA and FQGTGA. V lost 5 bases and J 4 bases, leaving 11 bases between the germline ends. The length of the CDR3 is 13 residues. As DNA, the CDR3 is TGTGCCAGCAGCCCCGGGGGAGGAGAGACCCAGTACTTC. This codes for CASSPGGGETQYF.

The rearrangement uses TRBV29-1 and TRBJ1-2; D may be TRBD1 (6 bases). In germline, CDR1 is SQVTM, CDR2 ANQGSEA. CDR3 length: 13 residues. Deletions cut 6 bases from V and 1 base from J, with 12 bases between. The CDR3 here is CSVRTVFNYGYTF. In nucleotides, the CDR3 is TGCAGCGTCCGGACAGTCTTTAACTATGGCTACACCTTC.

V usage is TRBV5-1 and J usage is TRBJ1-3; D is uncertain. The CDR3 runs 14 residues. The germline V and J ends were trimmed by 4 bases and 4 bases, with 12 bases remaining between them. CDR1 and CDR2 (germline): SGHRS, YFSETQ. The CDR3 is CASSEFIAGNTIYF. CDR3 bases: TGCGCCAGCAGCGAGTTTATAGCCGGAAACACCATATATTTT. The whole variable domain, filled in from reference TRBV5-1 and TRBJ1-3, reads KAGVTQTPRYLIKTRGQQVTLSCSPISGHRSVSWYQQTPGQGLQFLFEYFSETQRNKGNFPGRFSGRQFSNSRSEMNVSTLELGDSALYLCASSEFIAGNTIYFGEGSWLTVV.

The chain links TRBV19 to TRBJ2-7; 9 bases fit TRBD1. Germline V gene data show CDR1 as LNHDA and CDR2 as SQIVND (reference sequence). After removal of 6 bases from V and 2 bases from J, the junction contained 11 bases not matched to a gene. This CDR3 has 16 residues. In nucleotides, the CDR3 is TGTGCCAGTAGAGACCCCGGGACAGGGTCTACCTACGAGCAGTACTTC. Residues: CASRDPGTGSTYEQYF.

This clone was seen only once. The chain carries TRBV6-2 or TRBV6-3 and TRBJ2-3; possibly TRBD1 for D (5 bases). CDR3 size: 18 residues. Germline assignment: CDR1 MNHEY and CDR2 SVGEGT. The V end lost 4 bases, the J end lost 3 bases, and 23 bases lay between the germline ends. CDR3: CASSSAIFLGASTDTQYF. For the CDR3, the DNA is TGTGCCAGCAGTTCGGCGATATTTTTAGGGGCTTCAACAGATACGCAGTATTTT.